The clone carrying this TCR beta chain was detected ten times or more. Its antigen is still unknown. The time point was: pre-sensitization, week 0. Described treatment: therapeutic diphenylcyclopropenone sensitization with weekly scalp DPC. People who gave samples had alopecia, were 18 to 70 years old, and were suitable for DPC. CDR3 length: 15 residues. Looked up from germline, CDR1 is LNHNV and CDR2 is YYDKDF (reference sequence). V lost 0 bases to trimming and J lost 5 bases, with 13 bases between them. These data originate in a study of human T cells and chemical hapten exposure. Study-wide background: The study enrolled mostly female patients with alopecia areata, totalis or universalis.

Study-wide results and caveats: Clustering by CDR3 similarity yielded significantly more large clusters from expanded TCRs than controls. No alteration of TCRs above 1 in 1000 frequency was seen with DPC sensitization.

TCRdb redid the calling of the RACE reads with MiXCR, one entry per CDR3 protein. The sample records 65,000 to 70,000 distinct CDR3 sequences, roughly 9.7% being singletons. The rearrangement joins TRBV15 to TRBJ1-2, with TRBD1 as a possible D gene (5 bases). The origin of this receptor is a woman aged 50 to 65 with alopecia areata. Some clones in this sample may be carry-over from other donors' samples. This specimen consisted of whole blood, obtained in connection with sensitization to the hapten diphenylcyclopropenone (DPC). The CDR3 DNA follows: TGTGCCACCAGCAGAGATCGGGGAGGGGCTTATGGCTACACCTTC. It codes for CATSRDRGGAYGYTF. Looking up the rest from reference TRBV15 and TRBJ1-2 gives the full variable domain: DAMVIQNPRYQVTQFGKPVTLSCSQTLNHNVMYWYQQKSSQAPKLLFHYYDKDFNNEADTPDNFQSRRPNTSFCFLDIRSPGLGDTAMYLCATSRDRGGAYGYTFGSGTRLTVV.